These 17 T cell receptor beta chains were sequenced from one sample in a study of cytomegalovirus exposure and HLA in healthy donors. The study ran its PCR with 60 Vbeta and 13 Jbeta primers. The data were produced by immunoSEQ multiplex PCR, yet TCRdb's version contains in-frame clones alone and is incomplete. This sample has about 130,000 clones, with approximately 80% found just once. Sequencing was done on a sample of PBMCs. The receptors come from a man younger than 30 in good health and CMV-seronegative.

The rearrangement uses TRBV9 and TRBJ2-3; TRBD2 matches 8 bases. Per germline, CDR1 SGDLS and CDR2 YYNGEE. This CDR3 is built from 17 residues. Unmatched junction bases numbered 12, after V lost 4 bases and J lost 2 bases. The CDR3 coding sequence is TGTGCCAGCAGCTCGAAGGGGGGCGGGGGGACCACAGATACGCAGTATTTT. It is translated as CASSSKGGGGTTDTQYF.

The rearrangement joins TRBV10-3 to TRBJ1-1; weak D call: TRBD1 (5 bases). The CDR3 is 16 residues long. V shed 3 bases and J shed 1 base, with 15 bases lying between them. The germline CDR1 and CDR2 sequences are ENHRY and SYGVKD. CDR3 amino acids: CAISDLLFQGNTEAFF. CDR3 nucleotide sequence: TGTGCCATCAGTGACCTGTTATTTCAGGGGAACACTGAAGCTTTCTTT.

The rearrangement links TRBV28 to TRBJ1-5, with D uncertain. This CDR3 is 13 amino acids long. Germline CDR1 reads MDHEN; CDR2 reads SYDVKM. V was shortened by 3 bases and J by 7 bases, with 10 bases between the two germline ends. CDR3 in DNA: TGTGCCAGCAGTTTTGGTGGGAGGCAGCCCCAGCATTTT. Translating gives CASSFGGRQPQHF.

The rearrangement uses TRBV10-3 and TRBJ1-4, with a weak D call TRBD1 (6 bases). The CDR3 contains 15 residues. V lost 3 bases, J lost 10 bases, and 18 bases lay in between. Germline-derived CDR1 and CDR2 are ENHRY and SYGVKD. The CDR3 nucleotides are TGTGCCATCAGTGACTCCGTTGGGGGCGAGGGAAAACTGTTTTTT. Translating it yields CAISDSVGGEGKLFF.

The chain combines TRBV7-2 with TRBJ1-5, with 9 bases aligning to TRBD1. The CDR3 consists of 15 residues. The ends lost 5 bases at V and 8 bases at J; junction bases unmatched: 10. Germline V gene data show CDR1 as SGHTA and CDR2 as FQGNSA. The DNA of the CDR3 is TGTGCCAGCAGCCCGGGGACAGGGAATGTGGAGCCCCAGCATTTT. The encoded protein is CASSPGTGNVEPQHF.

V and J are TRBV7-9 and TRBJ2-1, with a weak D call TRBD1 (6 bases). CDR3 length equals 14 residues. Germline CDR1 is SEHNR and CDR2 is FQNEAQ (reference sequence). V dropped 1 base and J dropped 8 bases, with 12 bases sitting between them. The CDR3 nucleotides read TGTGCCAGCAGCTTAGAATGGGGGCTGGATGAGCAGTTCTTC. Translated, it gives CASSLEWGLDEQFF.

The CDR3 sequence: CASSVARDRANPGELFF. In DNA form, the CDR3 reads TGTGCCAGCAGCGTAGCGAGGGACAGAGCAAACCCCGGGGAGCTGTTTTTT. V and J are TRBV9 and TRBJ2-2, with 7 positions matching TRBD1. V trimming: 0 bases; J trimming: 6 bases; junction bases outside the gene matches: 11. This CDR3 has 17 amino acids. Germline loops: CDR1 SGDLS, CDR2 YYNGEE. Variable domain in full (rest from reference TRBV9 and TRBJ2-2): DSGVTQTPKHLITATGQRVTLRCSPRSGDLSVYWYQQSLDQGLQFLIQYYNGEERAKGNILERFSAQQFPDLHSELNLSSLELGDSALYFCASSVARDRANPGELFFGEGSRLTVL.

The gene calls are TRBV18 and TRBJ2-7, with TRBD2 matching over 7 bases. Per germline, CDR1 KGHSH and CDR2 LQKENI. This CDR3 has 15 amino acids. With 0 bases clipped from V and 3 bases from J, the junction kept 5 bases outside the gene matches. The CDR3 coding sequence is TGTGCCAGCTCACCACCCGGCAGGGAGGGCTACGAGCAGTACTTC. Protein sequence: CASSPPGREGYEQYF.

The chain joins TRBV7-9 to TRBJ1-1; 8 nucleotides line up with TRBD1. CDR3 length equals 15 residues. V lost 4 bases and J lost 5; bases outside the gene matches: 9. CDR1 and CDR2 (germline): SEHNR, FQNEAQ (reference sequence). The CDR3 coding sequence is TGTGCCAGCAGCTCCCGGCAGGGGGCGAGTACTGAAGCTTTCTTT. Translating gives CASSSRQGASTEAFF.

The chain recombines TRBV10-3 with TRBJ1-2, with 10 nucleotides matching TRBD1. Germline CDR1 reads ENHRY; CDR2 reads SYGVKD. J gave up 4 bases and V 3 bases, and 8 bases lay outside the gene matches. The CDR3 has 16 amino acids. In DNA, the CDR3 is TGTGCCATCAGTGAAGCCGGGACAGGGGATGTCTATGGCTACACCTTC. This gives the protein CAISEAGTGDVYGYTF.

This chain uses TRBV27 with TRBJ2-3; maybe TRBD2 (6 bases). The V gene lost 7 bases and the J gene lost 10 bases, with 21 bases spanning the gap. CDR3 length: 14 amino acids. Germline V gene data show CDR1 as MNHEY and CDR2 as SMNVEV (reference sequence). CDR3 loop: CASTRGSPGGAQYF. The CDR3 DNA reads TGTGCCAGCACCCGGGGGTCCCCCGGCGGGGCGCAGTATTTT.

Worth noting for this clone: The junction differs from germline at one of its ends, possibly a read error. V and J are TRBV4-3 and TRBJ1-6, with D possibly TRBD1 on 6 matching bases. Germline values: CDR1 LGHNA, CDR2 YSLEER. This CDR3 has 15 amino acids. The CDR3 bases are TGCGCCAGCAGCCAAGATGAGGGAAGAAGTGCAGGGGTTTTCTTT. Protein: CASSQDEGRSAGVFF.

This chain uses TRBV11-2 with TRBJ2-1; TRBD2 matches 8 bases. V lost 5 bases, J lost 2 bases, and 8 bases stayed unmatched. The length of the CDR3 is 16 residues. Germline V lookup: CDR1 SGHAT, CDR2 FQNNGV. CDR3 loop: CASSLRRGGPYNEQFF. Here the CDR3 DNA reads TGTGCCAGCAGCCTCCGCCGGGGGGGACCCTACAATGAGCAGTTCTTC.

This chain's CDR3 is CASSLEGTASTDTQYF. In DNA, the CDR3 is TGTGCCAGCAGCTTAGAGGGGACAGCTAGCACAGATACGCAGTATTTT. V is TRBV7-9 and J is TRBJ2-3; 7 bases are a match to TRBD1. The ends lost 1 base at V and 0 bases at J; junction bases unmatched: 4. The germline V gene encodes CDR1 SEHNR and CDR2 FQNEAQ (reference sequence). The CDR3 length is 16 residues.

This chain joins TRBV4-3 and TRBJ1-6; 11 nucleotides agree with TRBD1. The germline V gene encodes CDR1 LGHNA and CDR2 YSLEER. This CDR3 region has 16 residues. The V and J ends lost 0 bases and 9 bases, in that order; junction bases with no gene match: 4. The CDR3 loop is CASSQERDRGISPLHF. The CDR3, as DNA: TGCGCCAGCAGCCAAGAAAGGGACAGGGGGATTTCACCCCTCCACTTT.

The gene calls are TRBV6-4 and TRBJ2-3; the match to TRBD2 covers 7 bases. This CDR3 has 16 residues. Per germline, CDR1 MRHNA and CDR2 SNTAGT. The trim removed 0 bases at V and 3 bases at J, leaving 6 bases unmatched. CDR3 sequence (DNA): TGTGCCAGCAGTGACTCGACTGGCGGGGGAACAGATACGCAGTATTTT. It specifies CASSDSTGGGTDTQYF.

V and J are TRBV6-4 and TRBJ2-3, with 8 bases matching TRBD2. V trimming: 0 bases; J trimming: 5 bases; junction bases outside the gene matches: 10. Germline CDR1 MRHNA, CDR2 SNTAGT. The CDR3 sequence is 17 residues long. The CDR3 sequence: CASSDSSFSGGGDTQYF. CDR3 bases: TGTGCCAGCAGTGACTCATCATTCAGCGGGGGCGGAGATACGCAGTATTTT.